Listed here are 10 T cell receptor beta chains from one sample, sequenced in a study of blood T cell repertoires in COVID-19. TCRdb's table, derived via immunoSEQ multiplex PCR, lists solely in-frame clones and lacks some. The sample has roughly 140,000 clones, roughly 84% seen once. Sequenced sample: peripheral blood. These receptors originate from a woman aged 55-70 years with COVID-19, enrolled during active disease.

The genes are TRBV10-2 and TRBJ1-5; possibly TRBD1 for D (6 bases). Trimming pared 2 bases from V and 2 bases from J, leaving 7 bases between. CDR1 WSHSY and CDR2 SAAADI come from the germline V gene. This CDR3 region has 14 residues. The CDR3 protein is CASSEQGRNQPQHF. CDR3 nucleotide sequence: TGCGCCAGCAGTGAGCAGGGGCGCAATCAGCCCCAGCATTTT.

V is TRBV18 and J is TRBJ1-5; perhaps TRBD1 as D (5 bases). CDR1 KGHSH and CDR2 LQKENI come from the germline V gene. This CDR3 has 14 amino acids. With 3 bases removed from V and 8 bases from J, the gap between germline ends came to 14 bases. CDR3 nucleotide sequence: TGTGCCAGCTCACCCCAGCGCGGGACTGAGCCCCAGCATTTT. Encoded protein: CASSPQRGTEPQHF.

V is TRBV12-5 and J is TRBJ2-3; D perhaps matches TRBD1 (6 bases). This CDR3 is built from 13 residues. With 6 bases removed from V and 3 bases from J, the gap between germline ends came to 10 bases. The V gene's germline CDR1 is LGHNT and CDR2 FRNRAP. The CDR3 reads CASGQQGTDTQYF. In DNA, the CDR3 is TGTGCTAGTGGGCAACAGGGTACAGATACGCAGTATTTT.

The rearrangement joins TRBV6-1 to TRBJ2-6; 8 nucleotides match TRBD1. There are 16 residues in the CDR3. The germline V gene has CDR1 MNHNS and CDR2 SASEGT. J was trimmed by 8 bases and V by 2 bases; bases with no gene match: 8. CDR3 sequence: CASSERKTGASNVLTF. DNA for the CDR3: TGTGCCAGCAGTGAACGAAAGACAGGGGCTTCCAACGTCCTGACTTTC.

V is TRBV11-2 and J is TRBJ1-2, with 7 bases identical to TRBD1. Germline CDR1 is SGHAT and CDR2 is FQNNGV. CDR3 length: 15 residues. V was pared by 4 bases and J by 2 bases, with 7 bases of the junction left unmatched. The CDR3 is CASSSPGTANYGYTF. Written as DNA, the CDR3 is TGTGCCAGCAGCTCCCCCGGGACAGCGAACTATGGCTACACCTTC.

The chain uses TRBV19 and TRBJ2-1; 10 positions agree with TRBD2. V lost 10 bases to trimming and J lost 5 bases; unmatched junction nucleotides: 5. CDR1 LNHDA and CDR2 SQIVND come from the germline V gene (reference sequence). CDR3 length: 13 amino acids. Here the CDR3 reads CATGTSADNEQFF. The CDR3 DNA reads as TGTGCCACGGGGACTAGCGCCGACAATGAGCAGTTCTTC. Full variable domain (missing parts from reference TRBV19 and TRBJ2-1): DGGITQSPKYLFRKEGQNVTLSCEQNLNHDAMYWYRQDPGQGLRLIYYSQIVNDFQKGDIAEGYSVSREKKESFPLTVTSAQKNPTAFYLCATGTSADNEQFFGPGTRLTVL.

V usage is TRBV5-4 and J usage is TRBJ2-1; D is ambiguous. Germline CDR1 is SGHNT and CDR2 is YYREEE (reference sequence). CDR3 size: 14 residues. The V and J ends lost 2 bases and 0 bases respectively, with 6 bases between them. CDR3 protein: CASSLESSYNEQFF. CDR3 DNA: TGTGCCAGCAGCTTAGAGAGCTCCTACAATGAGCAGTTCTTC.

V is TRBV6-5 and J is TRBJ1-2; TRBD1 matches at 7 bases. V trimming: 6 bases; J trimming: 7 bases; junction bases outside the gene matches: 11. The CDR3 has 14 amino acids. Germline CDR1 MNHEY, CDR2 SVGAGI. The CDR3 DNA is TGTGCCAGCAGCCCCGACAGGGCTACTATTGGCTACACCTTC. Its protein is CASSPDRATIGYTF.

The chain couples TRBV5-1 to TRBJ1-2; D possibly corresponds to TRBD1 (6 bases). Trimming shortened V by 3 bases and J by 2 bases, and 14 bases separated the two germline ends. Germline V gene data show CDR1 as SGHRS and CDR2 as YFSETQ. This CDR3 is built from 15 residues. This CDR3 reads CASSWGAGGNYGYTF. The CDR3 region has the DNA TGCGCCAGCAGCTGGGGGGCCGGGGGGAACTATGGCTACACCTTC.

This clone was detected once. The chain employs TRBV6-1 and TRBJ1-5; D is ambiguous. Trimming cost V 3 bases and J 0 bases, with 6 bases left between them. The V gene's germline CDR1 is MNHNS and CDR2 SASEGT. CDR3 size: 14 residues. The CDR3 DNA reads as TGTGCCAGCAGTGATAGTCATAGCAATCAGCCCCAGCATTTT. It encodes CASSDSHSNQPQHF.